This record concerns one TCR beta chain sequence. Its antigen remains undetermined. No much larger clone is present one base from it, and per-base qualities are unavailable. The data were obtained in a study of CD4 T cells in relation to SARS-CoV-2 and coronaviruses (dated by TCRdb to about 2021). Background on the whole study: The ViraFEST assay cultured PBMCs with antigen for 10 days, then sequenced TCR beta CDR3s to find antigen-specific clonal expansions. Shared crossreactive spike epitopes were mapped to their HLA restriction using patient-derived lymphoblastoid cell lines. At the level of individual TCR clonotypes, the study evaluated whether memory CD4+ T cells crossreact between the spike proteins of SARS-CoV-2 and those of common cold coronaviruses. Across all 12 patients in the full convalescent cohort, ages ranged from 21 to 72 years, with a median of 38. The Adaptive Biotechnologies TCR-sequencing kit was used to sequence samples from a few pre-COVID donors and the naive versus memory experiments, while other data came from Illumina-based sequencing. Of the approximately 12 convalescent patients, 8 were male and 4 were female, and two of the subjects were Hispanic. Expansion assays from other donors in the study were sequenced with a different, Illumina-based TCR-beta assay.

Naive and memory CD4+ T cells were separated from cryopreserved PBMCs through CD4 enrichment, which was followed by EasySep naive CD4+ T cell enrichment. For 10 days, sorted naive or memory CD4+ T cells (more than 90,000) were cultured at a 1:1 ratio with T cell-depleted PBMCs and CEF peptides. Triplicate replicate wells were generally used for each peptide culture condition. Ficoll-Paque PLUS gradient centrifugation was used to isolate PBMCs from leukapheresis product or whole blood. The PBMCs went either fresh into the expansion assay or into cryopreservation at -140 degrees C. The QIAamp Micro DNA Kit was used to extract genomic DNA from the CD4+ T cells. DNA from CEF-cultured naive and memory CD4+ T cells underwent immunoSEQ TCR-beta sequencing at survey level. On the study's bioinformatics: Preprocessing removed nonproductive sequences and CDR3s not starting with C, not ending with F or W, or shorter than 7 amino acids. The MANAFEST web app was used to call antigen-specific clonotypes on the basis of expansion compared with the reference and with other culture wells. A clone counted as positive if significantly expanded in 2 of 3 replicate wells versus the reference culture at FDR below 0.05. A further requirement for positive clones was significant expansion compared with all other tandem wells, along with an odds ratio above 5. Cultured and uncultured naive and memory CD4+ repertoires were searched for previously identified spike- and CEF-reactive CDR3s. CDR3 homology was quantified as pairwise Levenshtein distance, calculated with the stringdist R package after three terminal residues were trimmed from each end. TCRdb mirrors the immuneACCESS table, restricted to in-frame sequences. Some clones are absent from its copies; in checked studies, under half trace to an unresolved V gene, and the reason for the others is unknown. V and J calls and clone size are those listed in that table; D and trimming were worked out from the DNA. Present in this sample are 35,000 to 45,000 clones, 70% to 85% of which were seen just once. In total, the top ten clones hold 6.6% of the sample.

Here V drops 4 bases and J drops 6 bases, and the junction holds 3 bases not matched to any gene. CDR1 SGHRS and CDR2 YFSETQ are derived from the germline V gene. The CDR3 goes from the cysteine to the phenylalanine over 13 residues. CDR3 DNA only is kept here, 39 bases in frame from base 1. Paper-wide results and their limitations: Small numbers of patients and of tested TCRs limited the study. Naive versus memory sequencing indicated the assay detects memory recall responses rather than primary responses primed during culture. Pre-pandemic and post-infection samples were not both contributed by any donor, so tracing of the source of pre-existing responses was limited. Compared with monoreactive clones, crossreactive clones had significantly weaker SARS-CoV-2-driven expansion, a result consistent with antigenic imprinting. Roughly 65% of donors had memory CD4+ clonotypes that crossrecognized SARS-CoV-2 and at least one common cold coronavirus spike. Crossreactivity analysis centred on spike protein, so crossreactivity against other viral proteins was not assessed.

The chain was built from TRBV5-1 and TRBJ2-1; 8 bases in between match TRBD1. Material for sequencing was naive CD4+ T cells from PBMCs, cultured in vitro. Interpreted using the paper, the cell subset or site label stands for: naive CD4+ T cells isolated by negative enrichment. This TCR was sampled from an adult with COVID-19. CDR3 region: CASSQGQGNEQFF. The DNA is as follows: TGCGCCAGCAGCCAAGGACAGGGCAATGAGCAGTTCTTC. With all but the CDR3 taken from the reference TRBV5-1 and TRBJ2-1 genes, the full variable domain is: KAGVTQTPRYLIKTRGQQVTLSCSPISGHRSVSWYQQTPGQGLQFLFEYFSETQRNKGNFPGRFSGRQFSNSRSEMNVSTLELGDSALYLCASSQGQGNEQFFGPGTRLTVL.